This T cell receptor (beta chain) was recovered during a study of cytomegalovirus exposure and HLA in healthy donors. Trimming cost V 6 bases and J 5 bases, with 12 bases left between them. The CDR3 runs to 13 residues. The germline CDR1 and CDR2 sequences are SGHTA and FQGNSA. The PCR had 60 Vbeta and 13 Jbeta primers. Data came from immunoSEQ multiplex PCR; TCRdb stores just in-frame clones and leaves some out. The data hold about 220,000 clones, with around 80% observed a single time. The sequence was collected from a woman aged 40 to 50 in good health and CMV-seropositive. The sequencing input was PBMCs. The V gene is TRBV7-2, the J gene TRBJ2-3; D perhaps matches TRBD1 (5 bases). In nucleotides, the CDR3 is TGTGCCAGCAGACACCCAGGGAAAGATACGCAGTATTTT. It codes for CASRHPGKDTQYF.